A single sample is the source of the 15 T cell receptor beta chains below, sequenced in a study of T cells after posttransplantation cyclophosphamide. Methotrexate plus calcineurin inhibitor accompanied controls' myeloablative marrow transplants; sampling was 1 year later. Measured with immunoSEQ multiplex PCR; TCRdb has only the in-frame clones, and not every one. The sample includes about 21,000 clones, approximately 83% of them seen just once. The starting material was PBMCs, obtained about 400 days after allogeneic stem cell transplant with calcineurin inhibitor and methotrexate. These receptors were collected from a female patient in her 30s who received an allogeneic stem cell transplant from an unrelated donor, was CMV-positive, and had acute and chronic GVHD. Some T cells may be graft donor cells.

This clone was picked up a small number of times. The chain uses TRBV5-6 and TRBJ2-7, with 7 nucleotides matching TRBD2. The CDR3 is 12 amino acids. Germline V gives CDR1 SGHDT, CDR2 YYEEEE. Trimming cost V 0 bases and J 7 bases; bases outside gene matches: 1. This chain's CDR3 is CASSLAGGEQYF. In DNA, the CDR3 is TGTGCCAGCAGCTTGGCGGGGGGTGAGCAGTACTTC.

This clone was picked up a small number of times. This sequence joins TRBV7-9 and TRBJ1-1, with D tentatively TRBD1 (5 bases). V gave up 1 base and J gave up 1 base, with 10 bases separating them. The CDR3 has 15 amino acids. The germline CDR1 and CDR2 sequences are SEHNR and FQNEAQ (reference sequence). CDR3 in DNA: TGTGCCAGCAGCTTAGAGGTGGGGCAGAACACTGAAGCTTTCTTT. It encodes CASSLEVGQNTEAFF.

V and J are TRBV7-9 and TRBJ1-4, with TRBD1 matching over 8 bases. Unmatched junction bases numbered 4, after V lost 5 bases and J lost 2 bases. The V gene's germline CDR1 is SEHNR and CDR2 FQNEAQ (reference sequence). This CDR3 contains 15 residues. The DNA for the CDR3 is TGTGCCAGCAGCGGCAGGGGGCTTACTAATGAAAAACTGTTTTTT. Translation gives CASSGRGLTNEKLFF.

The CDR3 region is CASTRPQGGRGNTGELFF. As DNA, the CDR3 is TGTGCCAGCACCAGACCTCAAGGCGGGCGGGGCAACACCGGGGAGCTGTTTTTT. V gene TRBV6-4 combines with J gene TRBJ2-2; maybe TRBD2 (6 bases). This CDR3 has 18 amino acids. The germline gives CDR1 MRHNA, CDR2 SNTAGT. The V end lost 7 bases, the J end lost 2 bases, and 23 bases lay between the germline ends.

V and J are TRBV18 and TRBJ2-3; perhaps TRBD1 as D (5 bases). The germline V gene has CDR1 KGHSH and CDR2 LQKENI. With 1 base removed from V and 0 bases from J, the gap between germline ends came to 11 bases. The CDR3 runs to 16 residues. CDR3 sequence: CASSPRLGVSTDTQYF. CDR3 in DNA: TGTGCCAGCTCACCACGTCTAGGGGTTAGCACAGATACGCAGTATTTT. Supplemented by reference TRBV18 and TRBJ2-3, the full variable domain reads NAGVMQNPRHLVRRRGQEARLRCSPMKGHSHVYWYRQLPEEGLKFMVYLQKENIIDESGMPKERFSAEFPKEGPSILRIQQVVRGDSAAYFCASSPRLGVSTDTQYFGPGTRLTVL.

The rearrangement uses TRBV11-3 and TRBJ2-1; D not resolved. CDR3 size: 13 residues. V was pared by 3 bases and J by 0 bases, with 3 bases between. Per the germline V gene, CDR1 is SGHNT and CDR2 is YENEEA. The CDR3 spells CASSFHSYNEQFF. In nucleotides, the CDR3 is TGTGCCAGCAGCTTTCACTCCTACAATGAGCAGTTCTTC.

V is TRBV19 and J is TRBJ2-2; D is perhaps TRBD2 (7 bases). This CDR3 region has 15 residues. V lost 3 bases, J lost 4 bases, and 12 bases lay in between. Looked up from germline, CDR1 is LNHDA and CDR2 is SQIVND (reference sequence). CDR3 nucleotides: TGTGCCAGTAGTATCTTCGGGGGGCTCACCGGGGAGCTGTTTTTT. It yields the protein CASSIFGGLTGELFF.

In its sample, this clone was seen a few times. The chain uses TRBV2 and TRBJ1-2; D is perhaps TRBD1 (6 bases). This CDR3 has 13 residues. The V end lost 5 bases, the J end lost 6 bases, and 13 bases lay between the germline ends. Germline V gives CDR1 SNHLY, CDR2 FYNNEI. The CDR3 DNA reads TGTGCCAGCAGTCAAGGGACACCCGATGGCTACACCTTC. As protein: CASSQGTPDGYTF.

V is TRBV12-5 and J is TRBJ2-3; tentatively, D is TRBD1 (5 bases). This CDR3 is built from 15 residues. Germline V gene lookup returns CDR1 LGHNT and CDR2 FRNRAP. The germline V and J ends were trimmed by 1 base and 0 bases, with 8 bases remaining between them. The CDR3 DNA reads TGTGCTAGTGGTTTGGGACAGCTCAGCACAGATACGCAGTATTTT. Its translation is CASGLGQLSTDTQYF.

This chain links TRBV29-1 with TRBJ2-4; 8 nucleotides align to TRBD1. Per the germline V gene, CDR1 is SQVTM and CDR2 is ANQGSEA. The junction had 3 bases not matched to a gene; V was cut back by 2 bases and J by 6 bases. This CDR3 comprises 13 residues. The CDR3 region has the DNA TGCAGCGTTGAACGCGGACAGGGAAACATTCAGTACTTC. Amino acid sequence: CSVERGQGNIQYF.

This chain joins TRBV28 and TRBJ2-7; D remains ambiguous. CDR3 length: 16 residues. The V gene lost 10 bases and the J gene lost 5 bases, with 27 bases spanning the gap. Per germline, CDR1 MDHEN and CDR2 SYDVKM. The CDR3 is CATRVTVTAGLHEQYF. CDR3 DNA sequence: TGTGCCACCAGAGTAACTGTGACGGCCGGGTTGCACGAGCAGTACTTC.

The CDR3 coding sequence is TGTGCCAGCAGCTTATTCGCAATGGGACAGGATTCACCCCTCCACTTT. This codes for CASSLFAMGQDSPLHF. The gene calls are TRBV7-6 and TRBJ1-6; 8 bases agree with TRBD1. Trimming took 2 bases from V and 8 from J; bases not matched to a gene: 8. The CDR3 is 16 amino acids. Germline V gives CDR1 SGHVS, CDR2 FNYEAQ.

This clone came up once. The rearrangement links TRBV9 to TRBJ2-3, with 8 positions matching TRBD2. The CDR3 length is 15 residues. V shed 3 bases and J 4 bases; nucleotides not matched to a gene: 7. Germline V gives CDR1 SGDLS, CDR2 YYNGEE. The CDR3 bases are TGTGCCAGCAGCGCGCCGGGACTAGGGGCAGATACGCAGTATTTT. Amino acid sequence: CASSAPGLGADTQYF.

V and J are TRBV5-4 and TRBJ2-7; TRBD2 agrees at 12 bases. The germline V gene has CDR1 SGHNT and CDR2 YYREEE (reference sequence). V shed 0 bases, J shed 0 bases, and the junction held 4 bases outside the gene matches. CDR3 length: 17 residues. The CDR3 sequence is CASSLGLAGASSYEQYF. The CDR3 DNA reads TGTGCCAGCAGCTTGGGACTAGCGGGGGCTTCCTCCTACGAGCAGTACTTC.

This rearrangement joins TRBV6-1 to TRBJ2-7, with D possibly being TRBD2 (6 bases). The CDR3 is made up of 14 amino acids. Trimming took 5 bases from V and 4 from J, leaving 15 bases between them. Per the germline V gene, CDR1 is MNHNS and CDR2 is SASEGT. CDR3 sequence reads: CASSQEGHVYEQYF. CDR3 DNA: TGTGCCAGCAGTCAGGAGGGGCATGTGTACGAGCAGTACTTC.